A single sample is the source of the 15 T cell receptor beta chains below, sequenced in a study of T cells in Graves' hyperthyroidism and ophthalmopathy. RNA transcripts served as the template for amplifying TCR beta CDR3 regions. HTBI primers were the set used in a first-round RT-PCR of the TCR CDR3. TCRdb re-called the multiplex PCR reads through MiXCR, storing one row per CDR3 protein. Of about 360,000 distinct CDR3 sequences listed, approximately 13% are singletons. Sequenced material: blood. The source of these receptors is a man younger than 40 with Graves' hyperthyroidism that later progressed to Graves' ophthalmopathy.

The chain has TRBV29-1 and TRBJ2-2; no reliable D call. Germline CDR1 reads SQVTM; CDR2 reads ANQGSEA. V dropped 1 base and J dropped 4 bases, with 10 bases sitting between them. The CDR3 extends over 14 amino acids. The CDR3 region has the DNA TGCAGCGTTGAAGGTGCGCAGTTCACCGGGGAGCTGTTTTTT. Its protein product is CSVEGAQFTGELFF.

This clonotype was detected many times. This chain uses TRBV28 with TRBJ1-3; unclear D gene. Germline CDR1 is MDHEN and CDR2 is SYDVKM. This CDR3 has 14 residues. V shed 3 bases and J shed 0 bases, with 6 bases lying between them. The CDR3 DNA is TGTGCCAGCAGTTTCACGTACTCTGGAAACACCATATATTTT. It yields the protein CASSFTYSGNTIYF.

Ten or more counts support this clonotype. V usage is TRBV10-3 and J usage is TRBJ1-1, with D perhaps matching TRBD1 (5 bases). V lost 6 bases and J lost 3, with 17 bases in between. This CDR3 region has 15 residues. CDR1 is ENHRY, CDR2 SYGVKD, per germline. In nucleotides, the CDR3 is TGTGCCATCAGGGCTGGGACCGCCGGGGACACTGAAGCTTTCTTT. The encoded protein is CAIRAGTAGDTEAFF.

This clonotype occurred a few times. The chain joins TRBV7-2 to TRBJ1-6; D not resolved. CDR3 length: 15 amino acids. Germline CDR1 SGHTA, CDR2 FQGNSA. V lost 5 bases and J 3 bases, leaving 11 bases between the germline ends. Here the CDR3 DNA reads TGTGCCAGCAGCCCAGCACAGTTCTATAATTCACCCCTCCACTTT. Amino acid sequence: CASSPAQFYNSPLHF.

This clonotype came up many times. The chain is built from TRBV10-3 and TRBJ2-5; D is perhaps TRBD1 (5 bases). Germline loops: CDR1 ENHRY, CDR2 SYGVKD. The CDR3 runs 14 residues. Trimming took 3 bases from V and 4 from J, leaving 12 bases between them. The CDR3 nucleotides are TGTGCCATCAGTGACGTCAGGGAAGGAGAGACCCAGTACTTC. Translating gives CAISDVREGETQYF.

V and J are TRBV4-1 and TRBJ2-1; 10 positions match TRBD2. The ends lost 2 bases at V and 13 bases at J; junction bases unmatched: 5. Germline CDR1 reads MGHRA; CDR2 reads YSYEKL. CDR3 size: 13 residues. The CDR3 bases are TGCGCCAGCAGCCAACTAGCGGGAGAAATTCAGTTCTTC. This encodes CASSQLAGEIQFF.

This chain connects TRBV9 to TRBJ2-1; D gene uncertain. There are 11 residues in the CDR3. CDR1 SGDLS and CDR2 YYNGEE come from the germline V gene. V gave up 0 bases and J gave up 7 bases, with 2 bases separating them. CDR3 in DNA: TGTGCCAGCAGCGTAGCTAATGAGCAGTTCTTC. Translated: CASSVANEQFF.

This sequence joins TRBV7-2 and TRBJ2-2; D is undetermined. The length of the CDR3 is 12 residues. The V and J ends lost 7 bases and 7 bases respectively, with 10 bases between them. From germline, CDR1 is SGHTA and CDR2 FQGNSA. The CDR3, as DNA: TGTGCCAGCAAGACTGGGGACGGGGAGCTGTTTTTT. This encodes CASKTGDGELFF.

This clonotype was counted ten times or more. V gene TRBV2 combines with J gene TRBJ1-2, with D perhaps matching TRBD1 (5 bases). The CDR3 runs to 11 residues. Trimming cost V 11 bases and J 8 bases, with 15 bases left between them. CDR1 is SNHLY and CDR2 is FYNNEI in the germline V gene. CDR3 sequence: CAAWGFGGYTF. CDR3 sequence (DNA): TGTGCCGCGTGGGGGTTCGGGGGCTACACCTTC.

This clonotype was detected a few times. This rearrangement joins TRBV30 to TRBJ2-7; tentative D call: TRBD1 (5 bases). CDR3 length: 14 residues. V lost 3 bases and J lost 6, with 18 bases in between. CDR1 GTSNPN and CDR2 SVGIG come from the germline V gene (reference sequence). CDR3 loop: CAWRKARLGVEQYF. Here the CDR3 DNA reads TGTGCCTGGAGAAAGGCACGCCTAGGGGTCGAGCAGTACTTC.

In regard to this clonotype: A read error may be the cause here, since a much bigger clone is one base away. The chain carries TRBV11-1 and TRBJ2-7; TRBD2 is a possible D gene (6 bases). The CDR3 runs to 14 residues. Germline assignment: CDR1 SGHAT and CDR2 FQDESV (reference sequence). The CDR3 sequence: CVSSFKGLSYEQYF. CDR3 bases: TGTGTCAGCAGCTTTAAGGGACTTAGCTACGAGCAGTACTTC.

This clonotype was seen repeatedly, ten times or more. The CDR3 sequence is CSAKVGTGRMNTEAFF. The CDR3 DNA reads TGCAGTGCTAAGGTTGGGACAGGGAGAATGAACACTGAAGCTTTCTTT. This chain connects TRBV20-1 to TRBJ1-1; the match to TRBD1 covers 9 bases. The CDR3 runs to 16 residues. The germline gives CDR1 DFQATT, CDR2 SNEGSKA (reference sequence). J gave up 0 bases and V 4 bases, and 9 bases lay outside the gene matches.

The table lists this clonotype with a few counts. This chain connects TRBV7-8 to TRBJ1-1; 9 bases align to TRBD1. The CDR3 loop spans 15 amino acids. The germline CDR1 and CDR2 sequences are SGHVS and FQNEAQ. V lost 5 bases to trimming and J lost 5 bases; unmatched junction nucleotides: 9. The CDR3: CASSIRQGGYTEAFF. The CDR3 DNA reads as TGTGCCAGCAGCATACGACAGGGGGGATATACTGAAGCTTTCTTT.

The J gene is TRBJ2-7, the V gene TRBV11-2, with TRBD1 matching over 11 bases. J lost 3 bases, V lost 5 bases, and 6 bases had no gene match. From germline, CDR1 is SGHAT and CDR2 FQNNGV. The CDR3 is made up of 15 amino acids. CDR3 DNA: TGTGCCAGCAGCGACCGGGACAGGGGGGGCTACGAGCAGTACTTC. It encodes CASSDRDRGGYEQYF.

In its sample, this clonotype was seen many times. The chain links TRBV7-9 to TRBJ2-1, with a tentative D call TRBD2 (5 bases). V lost 5 bases and J 11 bases, leaving 13 bases between the germline ends. CDR3 size: 12 residues. Germline values: CDR1 SEHNR, CDR2 FQNEAQ (reference sequence). CDR3 amino acids: CASSPDEGKQFF. The DNA for the CDR3 is TGTGCCAGCAGCCCCGATGAGGGTAAGCAGTTCTTC.